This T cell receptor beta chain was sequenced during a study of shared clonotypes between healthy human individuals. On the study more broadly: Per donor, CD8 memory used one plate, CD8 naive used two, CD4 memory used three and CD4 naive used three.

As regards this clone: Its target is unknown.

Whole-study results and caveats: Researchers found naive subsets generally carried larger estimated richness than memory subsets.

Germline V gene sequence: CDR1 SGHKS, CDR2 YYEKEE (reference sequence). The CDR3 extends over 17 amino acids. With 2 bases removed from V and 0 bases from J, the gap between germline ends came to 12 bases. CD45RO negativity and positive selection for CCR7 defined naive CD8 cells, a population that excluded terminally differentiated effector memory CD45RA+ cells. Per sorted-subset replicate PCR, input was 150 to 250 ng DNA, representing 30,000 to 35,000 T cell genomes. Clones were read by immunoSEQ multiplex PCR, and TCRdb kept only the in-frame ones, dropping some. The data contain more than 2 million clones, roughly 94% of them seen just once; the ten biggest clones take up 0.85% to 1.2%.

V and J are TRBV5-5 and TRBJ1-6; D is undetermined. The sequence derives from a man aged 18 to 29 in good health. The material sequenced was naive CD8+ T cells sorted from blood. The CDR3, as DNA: TGTGCCAGCAGCTTTGTGGCACTTAGCTCCTATAATTCACCCCTCCACTTT. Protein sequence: CASSFVALSSYNSPLHF.